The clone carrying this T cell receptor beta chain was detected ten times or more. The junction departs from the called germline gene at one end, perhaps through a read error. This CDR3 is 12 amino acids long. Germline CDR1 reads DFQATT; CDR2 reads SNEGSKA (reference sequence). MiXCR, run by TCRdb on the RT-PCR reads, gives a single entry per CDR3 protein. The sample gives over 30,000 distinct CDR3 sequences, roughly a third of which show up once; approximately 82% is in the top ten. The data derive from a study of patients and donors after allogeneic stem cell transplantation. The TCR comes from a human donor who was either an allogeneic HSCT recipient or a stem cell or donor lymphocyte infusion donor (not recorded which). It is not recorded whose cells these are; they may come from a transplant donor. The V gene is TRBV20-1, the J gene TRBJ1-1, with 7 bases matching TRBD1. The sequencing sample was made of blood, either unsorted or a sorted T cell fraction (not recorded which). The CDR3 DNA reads TGCAGTGCTAGACAGGGGGACACTGTAGCTTTCTTT. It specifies CSARQGDTVAFF.